The clone carrying this T cell receptor (beta chain) is medium-sized by share. The data belong to a study of spatial heterogeneity in lung cancer. Overall study context: Alpha-chain detections were consistently fewer than beta-chain detections among the sequences. An average of more than ten raw reads was observed per unique TCR and UMI combination.

Germline CDR1 reads KGHSH; CDR2 reads LQKENI. The CDR3 totals 14 residues. V trimming: 6 bases; J trimming: 2 bases; junction bases outside the gene matches: 5. Every TCR cDNA molecule bore its own unique molecular identifier. TCRdb redid the calling of the 5' RACE reads with MiXCR, one entry per CDR3 protein. This table holds about 11,000 distinct CDR3 sequences, approximately 4% found once. Sample time point: sample taken at primary tumor resection. Whole RNA was taken from tumor, nontumor lung or frozen PBMC; it was then sequenced unsorted. The donors comprised around 72 untreated early-stage non-small cell lung cancer patients.

The sequencing here drew on normal lung tissue next to the tumor, taken at surgery. The sequence derives from a male donor with early-stage non-small cell lung cancer. V and J are TRBV18 and TRBJ2-3, with 7 bases lining up with TRBD1. The CDR3 here is CASSRDSNTDTQYF. CDR3 bases: TGTGCCAGCTCGAGGGACAGTAACACAGATACGCAGTATTTT.